The clone carrying this T cell receptor beta chain was counted only a few times. The antigen remains undetermined. The protocol was immunoSEQ multiplex PCR, while the TCRdb copy is restricted to in-frame clones and leaves out a portion. The sample includes 280,000 or so clones, approximately 90% of them seen just once. The sample originates from a study of cytomegalovirus exposure and HLA in healthy donors. Study as a whole: According to later analysis, the same platform produced the 130 or so validation and several hundred first-cohort repertoires.

Points from the study as a whole: The study designated roughly 160 TCR beta chains cytomegalovirus-associated. A later analysis found first-cohort TCR clusters tended to co-occur in the 90 to 150 validation repertoires.

The CDR3 totals 11 residues. Germline values: CDR1 DFQATT, CDR2 SNEGSKA (reference sequence). V was cut by 4 bases and J by 14 bases, with 12 bases left in between. The V and J genes are TRBV20-1 and TRBJ1-6; D remains ambiguous. The origin of this receptor is a woman younger than 30 in good health and CMV-seronegative. Sequenced sample: PBMCs. The CDR3 nucleotides are TGCAGTGCTACTCAGGCGTTCACCCTCCACTTT. Protein sequence: CSATQAFTLHF.